This TCR beta chain was captured in a study of neurological immune-mediated disorders. Study-level background: Of the roughly 35 patients with multiple sclerosis, about 31 had relapsing-remitting MS, whereas the remaining 3 had secondary progressive MS.

Regarding the study as a whole: The absence of any CDR3 amino acid sequence shared by expanded clones across subjects suggests that repertoires were private in all groups.

This clonotype appeared many times. Its antigen is currently unknown. Synthesis of cDNA was accomplished via 5'RACE employing 10-nucleotide random UMIs. TCRdb re-analysed the 5' RACE reads in MiXCR, keeping a single row per CDR3 protein. Of about 120,000 distinct CDR3 sequences in the sample, approximately 3.2% were seen once. Germline V CDR1 and CDR2: MNHEY, SMNVEV (reference sequence). V trimming: 4 bases; J trimming: 6 bases; junction bases outside the gene matches: 12. The CDR3 runs to 15 residues. The clonotype comes from a woman in her twenties or thirties with multiple sclerosis. J is TRBJ2-7 and V is TRBV27; 7 nucleotides line up with TRBD1. Sequencing was performed on PBMCs. The chain's CDR3 is CASSSATGFLAEQYF. The CDR3 DNA sequence: TGTGCCAGCAGTTCTGCGACAGGGTTTTTAGCCGAGCAGTACTTC.